What follows are 3 T cell receptor beta chains derived from one specimen sequenced in a study of vaccination effects on CD4 cells after COVID-19. Profiled with immunoSEQ multiplex PCR; TCRdb holds only in-frame clones, not every one. This sample has tens of thousands of clones, with about 70% found just once. Antigens of these TCRs are unknown. The culture ran for about 11 days, and then CD4+ T cells were isolated. Sequencing was performed on CD4+ T cells from PBMCs cultured without peptide, taken before COVID-19 vaccination. The receptor source for this set is a human donor who received a COVID-19 vaccine.

The CDR3 loop reads CASSGRQGYEQYF. The CDR3 DNA is TGTGCCAGTAGTGGAAGACAGGGCTACGAGCAGTACTTC. The chain has TRBV19 and TRBJ2-7, with 7 bases aligning to TRBD1. Germline CDR1 is LNHDA and CDR2 is SQIVND (reference sequence). The V and J ends lost 5 bases and 3 bases, in that order; junction bases with no gene match: 4. The CDR3 sequence is 13 residues long.

This chain connects TRBV12-3 or TRBV12-4 to TRBJ1-1, with D perhaps TRBD1 (6 bases). The CDR3 runs 13 residues. The ends were cut back, 3 bases at V and 9 bases at J, with 14 bases in the middle. This chain's CDR3 is CASSFSTQGQAFF. The CDR3 DNA follows: TGTGCCAGCAGTTTTTCCACCCAGGGGCAAGCTTTCTTT.

This clone was detected a few times. The chain combines TRBV10-1 with TRBJ1-2, with D possibly matching TRBD1 (6 bases). V dropped 5 bases and J dropped 4 bases, with 17 bases sitting between them. The germline CDR1 and CDR2 sequences are WNHNN and SYGVQD (reference sequence). CDR3 length equals 15 residues. As DNA, the CDR3 is TGCGCCAGCAGTCCGGACAGCGCGGTTACCTATGGCTACACCTTC. Protein sequence: CASSPDSAVTYGYTF.